This TCR beta chain stems from a study of radiation and T cells in renal cell carcinoma. Germline loops: CDR1 MRHNA, CDR2 SNTAGT. The junction had 5 bases not matched to a gene; V was cut back by 6 bases and J by 4 bases. The CDR3 extends over 13 amino acids. Study-level findings and limits: Irradiated tumors had higher TCR clonality than control tumors.

Only in-frame clones appear in the TCRdb table, and some are missing; sequencing was by immunoSEQ multiplex PCR. The table records around 15,000 clones, 55% to 70% of them present only once. The treatment was: treatment-naive control, cytoreductive nephrectomy. Sequenced control tumors were from 11 males and several females, median age approximately 53. As for this clone: The antigen is undetermined.

The source is a man aged 45-65 years with renal cell carcinoma. The rearrangement links TRBV6-4 to TRBJ1-2, with TRBD1 matching over 7 bases. The sample here was tumor tissue, taken from a patient whose treatment was nephrectomy without radiotherapy. The CDR3 sequence: CASRTGSGYGYTF. CDR3 in DNA: TGTGCCAGCAGGACAGGGTCGGGCTATGGCTACACCTTC.